The sequence of this TCR beta chain was determined in a study of T cell repertoires in aging, cancer and after chemotherapy. General study points: Healthy donors lost TCR diversity with age mainly through richness, cancer patients through richness and evenness. The repertoire data cannot show anything about immunological memory following chemotherapy.

This clonotype was counted a few times. Its antigen is not known. With V trimmed by 4 bases and J by 0 bases, 10 bases remained unmatched. CDR1 is SGHDT, CDR2 YYEEEE, per germline. The CDR3 runs 16 residues. TCR beta rearrangements were amplified from peripheral blood genomic DNA. TRB rearrangements spanning V, D and J were amplified using mixed TRB-A/B primers. TCRdb re-derived calls from the multiplex PCR reads in MiXCR, one entry per CDR3 protein. The repertoire holds some 2,400 distinct CDR3 sequences, with about half as singletons. The clonotype comes from a human donor with a blood cancer. The V gene is TRBV5-6, the J gene TRBJ2-7; 7 nucleotides line up with TRBD2. Sequencing was done on a sample of blood. The chain's CDR3 is CASSPGWGGGSYEQYF. Written as DNA, the CDR3 is TGTGCCAGCAGCCCAGGGTGGGGGGGGGGCTCCTACGAGCAGTACTTC.